The present T cell receptor beta chain was sequenced within a study of molecular identifiers for immune sequencing clone quantification. TCRdb re-derived calls from the PCR reads in MiXCR, one entry per CDR3 protein. Of approximately 590,000 distinct CDR3 sequences listed, 25% were seen once; the top ten hold about 0.84%. The receptor's source is a human donor in good health. Some libraries in this study had Jurkat cell RNA spiked in. The material sequenced was naive CD8+ T cells from blood, with Jurkat cell RNA spiked in. Subset here: FACS-sorted CD8+CD4-CCR7+CD45RA+ naive T cells.

This CDR3 is CASSSYRDLPDTQYF. The CDR3 DNA reads as TGTGCCAGCAGCTCATACAGGGATCTGCCAGATACGCAGTATTTT. The V gene is TRBV5-6, the J gene TRBJ2-3, with D possibly TRBD1 on 6 matching bases. CDR3 size: 15 residues. Germline loops: CDR1 SGHDT, CDR2 YYEEEE. V was pared by 3 bases and J by 4 bases, with 15 bases between.